The rows below give T cell receptor beta chains drawn from one sample of a study of T cell changes during pregnancy in multiple sclerosis. Clones were sequenced by immunoSEQ multiplex PCR, and TCRdb holds only the in-frame ones, with some missing. The profile shows about 61,000 clones, 85% to 90% of them singletons. The input for sequencing was peripheral blood, taken in the first trimester of pregnancy. These receptors all stem from a female donor in good health, enrolled as a control in a pregnancy study. CDR3s include the opening cysteine and the closing phenylalanine or tryptophan. Fields, in order: D gene, CDR3 length, clone size, V gene, J gene, CDR3 protein, CDR3 DNA. A D gene is named only where the DNA matches it firmly. Part of the rows lack a size; the others show once, few, many or a class for expanded clones.

D gene: .; CDR3 length: 21; clone size: .; V gene: TRBV5-1; J gene: TRBJ1-2; CDR3 protein: CASSLEGPGHPPFVANYGYTF; CDR3 DNA: TGCGCCAGCAGCTTGGAAGGGCCGGGACATCCACCATTTGTAGCTAACTATGGCTACACCTTC
D gene: TRBD1; CDR3 length: 16; clone size: .; V gene: TRBV5-6; J gene: TRBJ2-7; CDR3 protein: CASSYWTGERWDEQYF; CDR3 DNA: TGTGCCAGCAGCTATTGGACAGGGGAAAGGTGGGACGAGCAGTACTTC
D gene: TRBD1; CDR3 length: 13; clone size: .; V gene: TRBV2; J gene: TRBJ1-2; CDR3 protein: CASKRDRDSGYTF; CDR3 DNA: TGTGCCAGCAAACGGGACAGGGACAGTGGCTACACCTTC
D gene: .; CDR3 length: 15; clone size: .; V gene: TRBV6-1; J gene: TRBJ2-3; CDR3 protein: CASTTSGWHTDTQYF; CDR3 DNA: TGTGCCAGCACCACATCCGGGTGGCACACAGATACGCAGTATTTT
D gene: .; CDR3 length: 18; clone size: .; V gene: TRBV25-1; J gene: TRBJ2-2; CDR3 protein: CASSERSGSENNTGELFF; CDR3 DNA: TGTGCCAGCAGTGAACGGTCAGGTTCGGAAAATAACACCGGGGAGCTGTTTTTT
D gene: TRBD2; CDR3 length: 19; clone size: .; V gene: TRBV4-3; J gene: TRBJ2-3; CDR3 protein: CASSRGTSGGVLSTDTQYF; CDR3 DNA: TGCGCCAGCAGCCGAGGGACTAGCGGGGGGGTGCTGAGCACAGATACGCAGTATTTT
D gene: TRBD1; CDR3 length: 15; clone size: .; V gene: TRBV6-5; J gene: TRBJ1-2; CDR3 protein: CASSYGQGIGYGYTF; CDR3 DNA: TGTGCCAGCAGTTACGGACAGGGGATAGGCTATGGCTACACCTTC
D gene: .; CDR3 length: 14; clone size: .; V gene: TRBV2; J gene: TRBJ2-2; CDR3 protein: CASRDGGNTGELFF; CDR3 DNA: TGTGCCAGCAGGGACGGGGGGAACACCGGGGAGCTGTTTTTT
D gene: TRBD1; CDR3 length: 13; clone size: .; V gene: TRBV14; J gene: TRBJ1-2; CDR3 protein: CASSRQGVVGYTF; CDR3 DNA: TGTGCCAGCAGCAGACAGGGAGTGGTAGGCTACACCTTC
D gene: .; CDR3 length: 18; clone size: .; V gene: TRBV12-5; J gene: TRBJ1-5; CDR3 protein: CASGLVEAGGQVNQPQHF; CDR3 DNA: TGTGCTAGTGGTTTGGTTGAGGCGGGGGGGCAGGTCAATCAGCCCCAGCATTTT
D gene: TRBD1; CDR3 length: 15; clone size: .; V gene: TRBV7-2; J gene: TRBJ1-1; CDR3 protein: CASSVVGQLNTEAFF; CDR3 DNA: TGTGCCAGCAGCGTAGTGGGACAGCTGAACACTGAAGCTTTCTTT
D gene: TRBD2; CDR3 length: 15; clone size: .; V gene: TRBV5-3; J gene: TRBJ2-7; CDR3 protein: CARSTGTSGGWEQYF; CDR3 DNA: TGTGCCAGAAGCACCGGGACTAGCGGGGGTTGGGAGCAGTACTTC
D gene: .; CDR3 length: 15; clone size: .; V gene: TRBV6-5; J gene: TRBJ1-2; CDR3 protein: CASSYERGGAYGYTF; CDR3 DNA: TGTGCCAGCAGTTATGAAAGAGGGGGTGCCTATGGCTACACCTTC
D gene: TRBD1; CDR3 length: 16; clone size: .; V gene: TRBV6-5; J gene: TRBJ2-1; CDR3 protein: CASSYSNRGPYNEQFF; CDR3 DNA: TGTGCCAGCAGTTATTCAAACAGGGGTCCCTACAATGAGCAGTTCTTC
D gene: .; CDR3 length: 14; clone size: once; V gene: TRBV10-1; J gene: TRBJ2-7; CDR3 protein: CASSESSTFYEQYF; CDR3 DNA: TGCGCCAGCAGTGAGTCGTCGACTTTCTACGAGCAGTACTTC
D gene: TRBD2; CDR3 length: 15; clone size: .; V gene: TRBV9; J gene: TRBJ2-3; CDR3 protein: CASSVDRTSGGTRYF; CDR3 DNA: TGTGCCAGCAGCGTAGATAGAACTAGCGGGGGGACGAGGTATTTT
D gene: .; CDR3 length: 15; clone size: .; V gene: TRBV4-1; J gene: TRBJ1-1; CDR3 protein: CASSQQLNGNTEAFF; CDR3 DNA: TGCGCCAGCAGCCAACAACTTAACGGGAACACTGAAGCTTTCTTT
D gene: TRBD1; CDR3 length: 16; clone size: .; V gene: TRBV6-6; J gene: TRBJ1-3; CDR3 protein: CASSYRTGHSGNTIYF; CDR3 DNA: TGTGCCAGCAGTTACAGGACAGGACACTCTGGAAACACCATATATTTT
D gene: .; CDR3 length: 13; clone size: .; V gene: TRBV6-5; J gene: TRBJ2-7; CDR3 protein: CASKASGDYEQYF; CDR3 DNA: TGTGCCAGCAAGGCTAGTGGAGACTACGAGCAGTACTTC
D gene: .; CDR3 length: 17; clone size: once; V gene: TRBV12-1; J gene: TRBJ1-1; CDR3 protein: CASSFGNRDRRRSGTFF; CDR3 DNA: TGTGCCAGCAGCTTTGGTAACCGGGACAGGAGGCGAAGTGGGACTTTCTTT
D gene: .; CDR3 length: 18; clone size: .; V gene: TRBV13; J gene: TRBJ1-1; CDR3 protein: CASSSHIQRRGENTEAFF; CDR3 DNA: TGTGCCAGCAGCTCCCACATCCAGCGACGGGGGGAGAACACTGAAGCTTTCTTT
D gene: TRBD2; CDR3 length: 16; clone size: once; V gene: TRBV7-2; J gene: TRBJ2-3; CDR3 protein: CASSLALAGGSDTQYF; CDR3 DNA: TGTGCCAGCAGCTTAGCGCTAGCGGGGGGATCAGATACGCAGTATTTT
D gene: .; CDR3 length: 16; clone size: .; V gene: TRBV4-2; J gene: TRBJ1-6; CDR3 protein: CASSQVLQNNNSPLHF; CDR3 DNA: TGTGCCAGCAGCCAAGTCTTACAGAACAATAATTCACCCCTCCACTTT
D gene: .; CDR3 length: 16; clone size: .; V gene: TRBV6-1; J gene: TRBJ2-2; CDR3 protein: CASSEFLAPGTGELFF; CDR3 DNA: TGTGCCAGCAGTGAATTTCTAGCTCCGGGCACCGGGGAGCTGTTTTTT
D gene: TRBD1; CDR3 length: 13; clone size: once; V gene: TRBV19; J gene: TRBJ2-7; CDR3 protein: CATRDSDTYEQYF; CDR3 DNA: TGTGCCACCCGGGACAGTGATACCTACGAGCAGTACTTC
D gene: TRBD1; CDR3 length: 15; clone size: once; V gene: TRBV7-9; J gene: TRBJ1-5; CDR3 protein: CASSFGQGSNQPQHF; CDR3 DNA: TGTGCCAGCAGCTTTGGACAGGGAAGCAATCAGCCCCAGCATTTT
D gene: TRBD1; CDR3 length: 14; clone size: .; V gene: TRBV13; J gene: TRBJ2-3; CDR3 protein: CASSLTGEMDTQYF; CDR3 DNA: TGTGCCAGCAGCTTGACAGGGGAAATGGATACGCAGTATTTT